Below, 5 T cell receptor beta chains from the same sample are listed, as sequenced in a study of T-cell memory formation after mild COVID-19. TCRdb processed the 5' RACE reads anew with MiXCR; each CDR3 protein has one entry. The profile shows about 500,000 distinct CDR3 sequences, roughly 21% of them singletons. Source material: PBMCs or a T cell subset sorted from them (not recorded which). The receptors come from an adult woman who had mild COVID-19 (a few samples of this study predate the infection). Cell type and time point are not known.

This clonotype showed up just a few times. The V call is TRBV21-1, the J call TRBJ2-7. TRBV21-1 is labeled a pseudogene. The CDR3 spans 12 residues. The CDR3 is CASSEQSYEQYF. DNA for the CDR3: TGTGCCAGCTCGGAGCAATCCTACGAGCAGTACTTC.

This clonotype was seen many times. The chain employs TRBV12-3 or TRBV12-4 and TRBJ1-5; D uncertain. Deletions cut 2 bases from V and 3 bases from J, with 14 bases between. This CDR3 has 16 residues. CDR3 nucleotides: TGTGCCAGCAGTTTAAGGCGCGGGAATAACAATCAGCCCCAGCATTTT. It encodes CASSLRRGNNNQPQHF.

This clonotype was counted ten times or more. CDR3 bases: TGTGCCAGCAGGACCCTGAACACTGAAGCTTTCTTT. Encoded protein: CASRTLNTEAFF. This chain joins TRBV25-1 and TRBJ1-1; no reliable D call. Trimming removed 6 bases from V and 0 bases from J, with 5 bases in between. Germline CDR1 is MGHDK and CDR2 is SYGVNS. The CDR3 runs 12 residues.

This clonotype was counted only a few times. The chain carries TRBV7-6 and TRBJ2-7; 7 nucleotides align to TRBD1. CDR1 is SGHVS and CDR2 is FNYEAQ in the germline V gene. This CDR3 contains 13 residues. V shed 1 base and J 6 bases; nucleotides not matched to a gene: 3. For the CDR3, the DNA is TGTGCCAGCAGCTTAGGAGCAGGGGGCGAGCAGTACTTC. Translated: CASSLGAGGEQYF.

This rearrangement joins TRBV5-1 to TRBJ2-3, with D uncertain. Germline assignment: CDR1 SGHRS and CDR2 YFSETQ. V lost 3 bases and J lost 3, with 17 bases in between. The CDR3 is 16 amino acids. As DNA, the CDR3 is TGCGCCAGCAGCTCCGAAGTTAAGATTGGGACAGATACGCAGTATTTT. The encoded protein is CASSSEVKIGTDTQYF.